The T cell receptor (beta chain) under discussion was sequenced for a study of blood T cell repertoires in COVID-19. The CDR3 spans 15 residues. V gave up 2 bases and J gave up 4 bases, with 14 bases separating them. Germline assignment: CDR1 SEHNR and CDR2 FQNEAQ (reference sequence). The repertoire was sequenced with immunoSEQ multiplex PCR; TCRdb's copy has only in-frame clones and lacks some. The sample has roughly 90,000 clones; 70% to 90% are singletons. Sequenced input: peripheral blood. The chain is built from TRBV7-9 and TRBJ1-1; possibly TRBD1 for D (5 bases). This TCR was recovered from a man in his forties or fifties with acute or convalescent COVID-19. The DNA of the CDR3 is TGTGCCAGCAGCTTACATGCAGGGTCGTTCACTGAAGCTTTCTTT. It specifies CASSLHAGSFTEAFF.